These 27 T cell receptor beta chains share one sample of origin, sequenced in a study of Ad26.COV2.S vaccination and SARS-CoV-2 variants. The method was immunoSEQ multiplex PCR; TCRdb's version includes in-frame clones alone and lacks a portion of them. The repertoire holds about 390,000 clones, with about nine tenths as singletons. The treatment was: around 19 received Ad26.COV2.S at low or high dose, single or two shots; 5 received placebo; per-sample allocation not given. The samples were gathered on day 63 after the first injection of vaccine or placebo. This specimen consisted of peripheral blood, obtained in a trial of Ad26.COV2.S vaccine versus placebo. These receptors were obtained from a person between 18 and 59 years old who received the Ad26.COV2.S COVID-19 vaccine or a placebo.

The CDR3 sequence is CASRSLAGEQFF. As DNA, the CDR3 is TGTGCCAGCAGATCACTAGCCGGTGAGCAGTTCTTC. The chain joins TRBV7-2 to TRBJ2-1; a weak D match, TRBD2 (6 bases). V was clipped by 6 bases and J by 9 bases, with 12 bases between them. The germline V gene has CDR1 SGHTA and CDR2 FQGNSA. The CDR3 is 12 residues long. Full variable domain (remainder filled in from reference TRBV7-2 and TRBJ2-1): GAGVSQSPSNKVTEKGKDVELRCDPISGHTALYWYRQSLGQGLEFLIYFQGNSAPDKSGLPSDRFSAERTGGSVSTLTIQRTQQEDSAVYLCASRSLAGEQFFGPGTRLTVL.

With regard to this clone: Other DNA sequences in the same sample also yield this CDR3. The chain carries TRBV10-3 and TRBJ2-7, with 10 nucleotides matching TRBD1. With 5 bases clipped from V and 2 bases from J, the junction kept 3 bases outside the gene matches. Germline assignment: CDR1 ENHRY and CDR2 SYGVKD. The CDR3 extends over 14 amino acids. CDR3 sequence (DNA): TGTGCCATCAGTCCCGGGACAGGGGCCTACGAGCAGTACTTC. Amino acids: CAISPGTGAYEQYF.

The V gene is TRBV5-5, the J gene TRBJ2-3; 10 nucleotides match TRBD2. The CDR3 is 16 amino acids. CDR1 SGHKS and CDR2 YYEKEE come from the germline V gene (reference sequence). The ends lost 1 base at V and 4 bases at J; junction bases unmatched: 6. The CDR3: CASSLRPSGGSDTQYF. CDR3 DNA: TGTGCCAGCAGCTTGAGGCCTAGCGGGGGATCAGATACGCAGTATTTT.

The sample holds one count of this clone. The CDR3 spells CASSVIGDQPQHF. The CDR3 coding sequence is TGTGCCAGCAGCGTTATTGGGGATCAGCCCCAGCATTTT. The rearrangement links TRBV5-6 to TRBJ1-5; D call uncertain. Germline V gene sequence: CDR1 SGHDT, CDR2 YYEEEE. V lost 4 bases and J lost 5, with 10 bases in between. The CDR3 is made up of 13 amino acids. Together with reference TRBV5-6 and TRBJ1-5, the CDR3 gives the full variable domain: DAGVTQSPTHLIKTRGQQVTLRCSPKSGHDTVSWYQQALGQGPQFIFQYYEEEERQRGNFPDRFSGHQFPNYSSELNVNALLLGDSALYLCASSVIGDQPQHFGDGTRLSIL.

This clone has just one count. The identical CDR3 is also encoded by other nucleotide sequences in the sample. The chain joins TRBV7-2 to TRBJ2-1, with D perhaps matching TRBD2 (5 bases). Germline-derived CDR1 and CDR2 are SGHTA and FQGNSA. The CDR3 has 15 residues. Trimming took 5 bases from V and 2 from J, leaving 13 bases between them. The CDR3 DNA sequence: TGTGCCAGCAGCCCTAGCAGAGCTCCCTACAATGAGCAGTTCTTC. It codes for CASSPSRAPYNEQFF.

The genes are TRBV6-6 and TRBJ2-7; 7 bases match TRBD1. The CDR3 sequence is 14 residues long. V lost 6 bases, J lost 1 base, and 6 bases stayed unmatched. Germline values: CDR1 MNHNY, CDR2 SVGAGI (reference sequence). The CDR3 DNA follows: TGTGCCAGCAGACCGGACAGGTCGTCCTACGAGCAGTACTTC. It yields the protein CASRPDRSSYEQYF.

The chain couples TRBV4-3 to TRBJ2-3, with no clear D. Trimming removed 3 bases at V and 1 base at J, with 11 bases between. Germline-derived CDR1 and CDR2 are LGHNA and YSLEER. This CDR3 is 15 amino acids long. The CDR3 region is CASSHNFDGTDTQYF. The CDR3 DNA follows: TGCGCCAGCAGCCACAACTTCGATGGCACAGATACGCAGTATTTT.

V and J are TRBV7-2 and TRBJ2-5; D possibly corresponds to TRBD2 (5 bases). Deletions cut 5 bases from V and 7 bases from J, with 11 bases between. Germline assignment: CDR1 SGHTA and CDR2 FQGNSA. The CDR3 spans 12 residues. The CDR3 sequence is CASSEPAGTQYF. CDR3 nucleotides: TGTGCCAGCAGCGAGCCGGCGGGGACCCAGTACTTC.

This clone has a count of ten or more. Other DNA sequences in this sample translate to the same CDR3. This chain uses TRBV7-9 with TRBJ1-1; no reliable D call. Germline lookup yields CDR1 SEHNR and CDR2 FQNEAQ (reference sequence). The CDR3 is 12 amino acids. Trimming took off 3 bases at V and 1 base at J, with 3 bases between the two ends. The CDR3 reads CASSFGNTEAFF. The CDR3 DNA reads TGTGCCAGCAGCTTTGGGAACACTGAAGCTTTCTTT. Full variable domain (outside the CDR3, taken from reference TRBV7-9 and TRBJ1-1): DTGVSQNPRHKITKRGQNVTFRCDPISEHNRLYWYRQTLGQGPEFLTYFQNEAQLEKSRLLSDRFSAERPKGSFSTLEIQRTEQGDSAMYLCASSFGNTEAFFGQGTRLTVV.

This clone was observed a single time. The rearrangement joins TRBV30 to TRBJ1-1; 8 bases are a match to TRBD1. The germline V gene has CDR1 GTSNPN and CDR2 SVGIG (reference sequence). CDR3 length equals 14 residues. The junction had 4 bases not matched to a gene; V was cut back by 3 bases and J by 1 base. CDR3 protein: CAWSETGGNTEAFF. CDR3 in DNA: TGTGCCTGGAGCGAAACAGGGGGGAACACTGAAGCTTTCTTT.

The genes are TRBV5-1 and TRBJ2-7; D may be TRBD2 (6 bases). Germline V gene data show CDR1 as SGHRS and CDR2 as YFSETQ. This CDR3 contains 16 residues. The V end was cut by 6 bases, the J end by 7 bases, with 26 bases between. CDR3 in amino acids: CASNPSGSGRRVEQYF. The DNA of the CDR3 is TGCGCCAGCAACCCCTCCGGCTCGGGGAGGAGGGTAGAGCAGTACTTC.

This clone was counted between two and nine times. The genes are TRBV5-4 and TRBJ2-6; the D is unclear. Trimming removed 2 bases at V and 1 base at J, with 7 bases between. CDR1 is SGHNT, CDR2 YYREEE, per germline (reference sequence). The CDR3 is made up of 15 amino acids. CDR3 bases: TGTGCCAGCAGCTTTTGGGGATCTGGGGCCAACGTCCTGACTTTC. Translating it yields CASSFWGSGANVLTF. Looking up the rest from reference TRBV5-4 and TRBJ2-6 gives the full variable domain: ETGVTQSPTHLIKTRGQQVTLRCSSQSGHNTVSWYQQALGQGPQFIFQYYREEENGRGNFPPRFSGLQFPNYSSELNVNALELDDSALYLCASSFWGSGANVLTFGAGSRLTVL.

A note on this clone: This sample also contains other DNA sequences that code for the same CDR3. V and J are TRBV14 and TRBJ1-1; D remains unclear. The CDR3 is 13 residues long. The ends were cut back, 1 base at V and 4 bases at J, with 7 bases in the middle. Germline CDR1 and CDR2: SGHDN and FVKESK. The CDR3 region is CASSQGRLTEAFF. DNA for the CDR3: TGTGCCAGCAGCCAAGGGCGGCTCACTGAAGCTTTCTTT.

The chain is built from TRBV7-8 and TRBJ2-1; TRBD2 matches at 12 bases. Germline V gives CDR1 SGHVS, CDR2 FQNEAQ. V lost 4 bases to trimming and J lost 6 bases; unmatched junction nucleotides: 7. The CDR3 length is 16 residues. The chain's CDR3 is CASSSLAGGPVNEQFF. CDR3 nucleotides: TGTGCCAGCAGCTCTCTAGCGGGGGGGCCCGTCAATGAGCAGTTCTTC. The complete variable domain, with remaining parts taken from reference TRBV7-8 and TRBJ2-1, reads GAGVSQSPRYKVAKRGQDVALRCDPISGHVSLFWYQQALGQGPEFLTYFQNEAQLDKSGLPSDRFFAERPEGSVSTLKIQRTQQEDSAVYLCASSSLAGGPVNEQFFGPGTRLTVL.

The rearrangement joins TRBV3-1 (or the pseudogene TRBV3-2) to TRBJ1-5; tentatively, D is TRBD1 (5 bases). This CDR3 region has 15 residues. Trimming stripped 3 bases from V and 3 bases from J, with 12 bases between. From germline, CDR1 is LGHDT and CDR2 YNNKEL (reference sequence). The CDR3 DNA is TGTGCCAGCAGCCATGGGGCCGGCGTCAATCAGCCCCAGCATTTT. It yields the protein CASSHGAGVNQPQHF.

This rearrangement joins TRBV13 to TRBJ1-3, with D possibly being TRBD1 (5 bases). The germline gives CDR1 PRHDT, CDR2 FYEKMQ (reference sequence). The V gene lost 0 bases and the J gene lost 8 bases, with 11 bases spanning the gap. The CDR3 consists of 14 residues. The CDR3: CASSLGRVGDTIYF. In DNA form, the CDR3 reads TGTGCCAGCAGCTTAGGCAGGGTCGGGGACACCATATATTTT.

The chain couples TRBV11-2 to TRBJ2-1, with 7 bases matching TRBD2. The CDR3 consists of 17 residues. Germline V gene sequence: CDR1 SGHAT, CDR2 FQNNGV. After removal of 5 bases from V and 7 bases from J, the junction contained 17 bases not matched to a gene. The CDR3 DNA reads as TGTGCCAGCAGCCACGTTCGGGCGGGGGATCTGGGGAATGAGCAGTTCTTC. Translation: CASSHVRAGDLGNEQFF. The full variable domain, its missing parts supplied by reference TRBV11-2 and TRBJ2-1, is EAGVAQSPRYKIIEKRQSVAFWCNPISGHATLYWYQQILGQGPKLLIQFQNNGVVDDSQLPKDRFSAERLKGVDSTLKIQPAKLEDSAVYLCASSHVRAGDLGNEQFFGPGTRLTVL.

This rearrangement joins TRBV5-6 to TRBJ1-1; 8 bases agree with TRBD1. V lost 2 bases to trimming and J lost 2 bases; unmatched junction nucleotides: 8. The length of the CDR3 is 16 residues. From germline, CDR1 is SGHDT and CDR2 YYEEEE. The CDR3 bases are TGTGCCAGCAGCTTCCGTCGGACAGGGCGCAACACTGAAGCTTTCTTT. It yields the protein CASSFRRTGRNTEAFF.

This clone appeared a single time. This sample also contains other DNA sequences that code for the same CDR3. The chain links TRBV5-4 to TRBJ2-7; tentative D call: TRBD1 (6 bases). CDR1 and CDR2 from the germline V gene are SGHNT and YYREEE (reference sequence). This CDR3 is 14 amino acids long. Trimming removed 4 bases at V and 0 bases at J, with 11 bases between. The CDR3 nucleotides are TGTGCCAGCAGCCGAGACAGGTCCTCCTACGAGCAGTACTTC. Translation gives CASSRDRSSYEQYF.

The J gene is TRBJ2-7, the V gene TRBV5-1, with unresolved D. The germline V and J ends were trimmed by 7 bases and 2 bases, with 19 bases remaining between them. This CDR3 region has 15 residues. Per the germline V gene, CDR1 is SGHRS and CDR2 is YFSETQ. CDR3 region: CASASPFMNPYEQYF. The CDR3 DNA is TGCGCCAGCGCCTCCCCTTTCATGAACCCCTACGAGCAGTACTTC.

The chain uses TRBV5-8 and TRBJ1-1; the D is unclear. The CDR3 contains 16 residues. V was trimmed by 1 base and J by 2 bases, leaving 15 bases between them. CDR1 SGHTS and CDR2 YDEGEE come from the germline V gene. DNA of the CDR3: TGTGCCAGCAGCTTGCGGGTCCGCGCGGGAAACACTGAAGCTTTCTTT. This sequence encodes CASSLRVRAGNTEAFF.

The chain has TRBV28 and TRBJ1-1, with TRBD1 matching over 7 bases. This CDR3 has 15 amino acids. In germline, CDR1 is MDHEN, CDR2 SYDVKM. The V segment lost 2 bases and the J segment 1 base; nucleotides outside the gene matches: 4. For the CDR3, the DNA is TGTGCCAGCAGTTTAGCGGACAGGTCGAACACTGAAGCTTTCTTT. Residues: CASSLADRSNTEAFF.

J is TRBJ2-7 and V is TRBV5-4; TRBD1 matches at 9 bases. With V trimmed by 3 bases and J by 3 bases, 4 bases remained unmatched. Germline loops: CDR1 SGHNT, CDR2 YYREEE (reference sequence). The CDR3 extends over 14 amino acids. CDR3 sequence (DNA): TGTGCCAGCAGCTCGGACAGGGGTTTCTACGAGCAGTACTTC. Residues: CASSSDRGFYEQYF. Complete variable domain (other parts from reference TRBV5-4 and TRBJ2-7): ETGVTQSPTHLIKTRGQQVTLRCSSQSGHNTVSWYQQALGQGPQFIFQYYREEENGRGNFPPRFSGLQFPNYSSELNVNALELDDSALYLCASSSDRGFYEQYFGPGTRLTVT.

The chain joins TRBV5-4 to TRBJ2-1; 15 bases match TRBD2. This CDR3 has 16 residues. The J segment lost 4 bases and the V segment lost 4 bases, leaving 3 bases of the junction unmatched. Germline-derived CDR1 and CDR2 are SGHNT and YYREEE (reference sequence). CDR3 DNA: TGTGCCAGCAGCCGCGGGACTAGCGGGGGGTACAATGAGCAGTTCTTC. Translation gives CASSRGTSGGYNEQFF.

This clone was detected once. This chain connects TRBV6-5 to TRBJ2-3; 8 bases are shared with TRBD1. V shed 0 bases and J 14 bases; nucleotides not matched to a gene: 4. There are 12 residues in the CDR3. The germline V gene has CDR1 MNHEY and CDR2 SVGAGI. CDR3: CASSYSRDRLYF. For the CDR3, the DNA is TGTGCCAGCAGTTACTCCCGGGACAGGTTGTATTTT.

The chain employs TRBV7-9 and TRBJ1-1; D perhaps matches TRBD1 (6 bases). V dropped 3 bases and J dropped 4 bases, with 15 bases sitting between them. Germline assignment: CDR1 SEHNR and CDR2 FQNEAQ (reference sequence). There are 15 residues in the CDR3. The CDR3 loop reads CASSFSGAGTTEAFF. The DNA of the CDR3 is TGTGCCAGCAGCTTCTCAGGGGCTGGTACCACTGAAGCTTTCTTT.

This clone showed up just once. The chain has TRBV14 and TRBJ2-1; D ambiguous. This CDR3 contains 19 residues. Germline V gives CDR1 SGHDN, CDR2 FVKESK. Trimming pared 0 bases from V and 0 bases from J, leaving 18 bases between. The CDR3 protein is CASSQDAPPPWGSYNEQFF. In DNA form, the CDR3 reads TGTGCCAGCAGCCAAGATGCCCCCCCTCCGTGGGGCTCCTACAATGAGCAGTTCTTC.